This T cell receptor (beta chain) comes out of a study of CD8+ T cells in alopecia areata. The wider study: Treated patients took oral tofacitinib at 5 to 10 mg twice daily. Tofacitinib lasted 6 to 18 months, then 6 months off drug. Study observations and caveats: Relative to normal scalp, lesional scalp, especially alopecia totalis/universalis, showed higher clonality.

Looked up from germline, CDR1 is SGHAT and CDR2 is FQDESV (reference sequence). CDR3 length equals 15 residues. The ends were cut back, 1 base at V and 0 bases at J, with 10 bases in the middle. This clone was counted only a few times. What it binds is unknown. Extraction and reverse transcription of RNA yielded cDNA as the sequencing template. Measured with immunoSEQ multiplex PCR; TCRdb has only the in-frame clones, and not every one. The sample lists 70,000 or so clones; roughly 61% were seen once. The genes are TRBV11-1 and TRBJ2-7; D unclear. The TCR was taken from a human donor with alopecia areata. The sequencing used CD8+ T cells sorted from blood, collected at week 0. The CDR3 is CASSLDAGYSYEQYF. The CDR3 DNA sequence: TGTGCCAGCAGCTTAGATGCTGGTTACTCCTACGAGCAGTACTTC. The variable domain in full, completed from reference TRBV11-1 and TRBJ2-7, reads EAEVAQSPRYKITEKSQAVAFWCDPISGHATLYWYRQILGQGPELLVQFQDESVVDDSQLPKDRFSAERLKGVDSTLKIQPAELGDSAMYLCASSLDAGYSYEQYFGPGTRLTVT.